Each of the 6 T cell receptor beta chains below was sequenced from the same sample in a study of blood T cell repertoires in COVID-19. Generated by immunoSEQ multiplex PCR, the TCRdb table keeps only in-frame clones and is missing some. Of around 250,000 clones listed, around 82% were seen once; the top ten hold about 3%. Sequencing was done on a sample of PBMCs or T cells enriched from blood (not recorded which). These TCRs come from a man aged 50-59 years who had recovered from COVID-19.

The rearrangement links TRBV18 to TRBJ2-7; 9 positions agree with TRBD2. The germline gives CDR1 KGHSH, CDR2 LQKENI. The V gene end was trimmed by 3 bases and the J gene end by 5 bases; junction bases not matched to a gene: 5. The CDR3 spans 14 residues. CDR3 region: CASSPSGGTHEQYF. CDR3 nucleotides: TGTGCCAGCTCACCGAGCGGGGGGACCCACGAGCAGTACTTC.

The CDR3 reads CASSLVGSSGANVLTF. The CDR3 coding sequence is TGTGCCAGCAGCTTAGTGGGCAGCTCTGGGGCCAACGTCCTGACTTTC. This chain joins TRBV7-6 and TRBJ2-6; D is uncertain. Germline CDR1 is SGHVS and CDR2 is FNYEAQ. The germline V and J ends were trimmed by 1 base and 0 bases, with 7 bases remaining between them. The CDR3 runs to 16 residues.

This clone was counted between two and nine times. The CDR3 region has the DNA TGTGCCAGTAGTTCAGGGGGTCTAGGAAGTCAGCCCCAGCATTTT. It encodes CASSSGGLGSQPQHF. The V and J genes are TRBV19 and TRBJ1-5, with 7 bases matching TRBD1. After removal of 5 bases from V and 6 bases from J, the junction contained 10 bases not matched to a gene. Per the germline V gene, CDR1 is LNHDA and CDR2 is SQIVND (reference sequence). The CDR3 extends over 15 amino acids.

V gene TRBV29-1 combines with J gene TRBJ2-7, with TRBD1 identical over 9 bases. The CDR3 totals 14 residues. The ends lost 6 bases at V and 0 bases at J; junction bases unmatched: 6. CDR1 SQVTM and CDR2 ANQGSEA come from the germline V gene. The CDR3 nucleotides read TGCAGCGTGAATGGACAGGGGAACTCCTACGAGCAGTACTTC. Protein sequence: CSVNGQGNSYEQYF.

In DNA form, the CDR3 reads TGTGCCAGCAGCCCCGGGGGGGCCGGTAGGCCGGCTGAGCAGTTCTTC. Translated, it gives CASSPGGAGRPAEQFF. The gene calls are TRBV9 and TRBJ2-1; 8 nucleotides match TRBD2. With V trimmed by 4 bases and J by 9 bases, 15 bases remained unmatched. The CDR3 contains 16 residues. Germline V CDR1 and CDR2: SGDLS, YYNGEE. The full variable domain, rest sourced from reference TRBV9 and TRBJ2-1, is DSGVTQTPKHLITATGQRVTLRCSPRSGDLSVYWYQQSLDQGLQFLIQYYNGEERAKGNILERFSAQQFPDLHSELNLSSLELGDSALYFCASSPGGAGRPAEQFFGPGTRLTVL.

The rearrangement links TRBV6-2 or TRBV6-3 to TRBJ2-7; 10 bases line up with TRBD2. Germline CDR1 reads MNHEY; CDR2 reads SVGEGT. The junction had 8 bases not matched to a gene; V was cut back by 2 bases and J by 4 bases. The CDR3 is 16 residues long. The CDR3 protein is CASSYRASGSRYEQYF. CDR3 nucleotides: TGTGCCAGCAGTTACCGGGCTAGCGGGAGTCGGTACGAGCAGTACTTC.